The 23 T cell receptor beta chains below were found in one sample sequenced in a study of blood T cell repertoires in COVID-19. The assay was immunoSEQ multiplex PCR, and TCRdb's table has in-frame clones only and misses some. The table has about 230,000 clones, roughly four fifths seen once. Sequenced input: PBMCs or T cells enriched from blood (not recorded which). Source of these receptors: a man in his 60s who had recovered from COVID-19.

Only one count was recorded for this clone. The CDR3 DNA reads as TGTGCCAGCACTCCACAGGGGCCTAGCACAGATACGCAGTATTTT. This translates into CASTPQGPSTDTQYF. This sequence joins TRBV6-1 and TRBJ2-3, with 7 bases that match TRBD1. The length of the CDR3 is 15 residues. The V gene's germline CDR1 is MNHNS and CDR2 SASEGT. The junction had 7 bases not matched to a gene; V was cut back by 7 bases and J by 0 bases.

This chain joins TRBV19 and TRBJ1-4, with 7 bases lining up with TRBD1. Germline V lookup: CDR1 LNHDA, CDR2 SQIVND (reference sequence). CDR3 length: 14 residues. The V and J ends lost 7 bases and 3 bases, in that order; junction bases with no gene match: 5. The CDR3 region has the DNA TGTGCCAGTAAAGCTCAGGGGGCTAATGAAAAACTGTTTTTT. This gives the protein CASKAQGANEKLFF.

This chain connects TRBV5-1 to TRBJ2-1; possible D gene TRBD1, 6 bases. The CDR3 has 15 residues. Germline V lookup: CDR1 SGHRS, CDR2 YFSETQ. Trimming took 4 bases from V and 3 from J, leaving 14 bases between them. The CDR3 sequence is CASSQTGTSYNEQFF. DNA of the CDR3: TGCGCCAGCAGCCAGACCGGGACAAGCTACAATGAGCAGTTCTTC.

The rearrangement uses TRBV3-1 (or the pseudogene TRBV3-2) and TRBJ2-4, with TRBD2 matching 10 bases. This CDR3 has 16 residues. Per germline, CDR1 LGHDT and CDR2 YNNKEL (reference sequence). V lost 1 base, J lost 6 bases, and 6 bases stayed unmatched. CDR3 residues: CASSQGPSGGRNIQYF. CDR3 nucleotides: TGTGCCAGCAGCCAAGGGCCTAGCGGGGGTAGAAACATTCAGTACTTC.

This chain uses TRBV29-1 with TRBJ1-3, with 8 bases aligning to TRBD1. Trimming cost V 7 bases and J 8 bases; bases outside gene matches: 7. The germline CDR1 and CDR2 sequences are SQVTM and ANQGSEA. There are 12 residues in the CDR3. In DNA, the CDR3 is TGCAGCGCCCATACAGGGGGAGACACCATATATTTT. Translation: CSAHTGGDTIYF.

The CDR3, as DNA: TGTGCCAGCAGCCAAGATTTGCCAGGGGGCAATCAGCCCCAGCATTTT. Amino acid sequence: CASSQDLPGGNQPQHF. The chain is built from TRBV3-1 (or the pseudogene TRBV3-2) and TRBJ1-5; D might be TRBD1 (6 bases). V was shortened by 0 bases and J by 2 bases, with 11 bases between the two germline ends. CDR1 is LGHDT, CDR2 YNNKEL, per germline (reference sequence). CDR3 length: 16 amino acids.

The chain couples TRBV27 to TRBJ2-3, with 10 bases lining up with TRBD2. The germline gives CDR1 MNHEY, CDR2 SMNVEV (reference sequence). This CDR3 is 16 amino acids long. V was pared by 5 bases and J by 0 bases, with 5 bases of the junction left unmatched. In DNA, the CDR3 is TGTGCCAGCAGTGCTAGCGGGGGAACTAGCACAGATACGCAGTATTTT. Its translation: CASSASGGTSTDTQYF.

The chain recombines TRBV9 with TRBJ1-1; D remains unclear. The V end lost 1 base, the J end lost 5 bases, and 9 bases lay between the germline ends. Germline assignment: CDR1 SGDLS and CDR2 YYNGEE. The CDR3 totals 13 residues. For the CDR3, the DNA is TGTGCCAGCAGCGTATCCGGGTCTACTGAAGCTTTCTTT. It encodes CASSVSGSTEAFF.

The V call is TRBV7-3, the J call TRBJ2-2; 11 positions agree with TRBD1. The CDR3 length is 14 residues. Germline V gene lookup returns CDR1 SGHTA and CDR2 FQGTGA. Germline trimming cut 5 bases from V and 7 bases from J; bases unmatched to any gene: 3. The CDR3 DNA reads TGTGCCAGCAGCATGGGACAGGGGGTCGGGGAGCTGTTTTTT. Its translation is CASSMGQGVGELFF.

V is TRBV9 and J is TRBJ2-2, with 8 bases lining up with TRBD2. From germline, CDR1 is SGDLS and CDR2 YYNGEE. CDR3 length: 16 amino acids. V trimming: 0 bases; J trimming: 6 bases; junction bases outside the gene matches: 7. The DNA of the CDR3 is TGTGCCAGCAGCGTAGCGTCTCGCGGGGGGTCCGGGGAGCTGTTTTTT. It translates to CASSVASRGGSGELFF. Complete variable domain (other parts from reference TRBV9 and TRBJ2-2): DSGVTQTPKHLITATGQRVTLRCSPRSGDLSVYWYQQSLDQGLQFLIQYYNGEERAKGNILERFSAQQFPDLHSELNLSSLELGDSALYFCASSVASRGGSGELFFGEGSRLTVL.

The rearrangement uses TRBV19 and TRBJ1-5; TRBD1 aligns across 7 bases. Germline loops: CDR1 LNHDA, CDR2 SQIVND (reference sequence). The CDR3 runs to 15 residues. Trimming at V came to 10 bases and at J to 5 bases, leaving 14 bases not matched to a gene. For the CDR3, the DNA is TGTGCCACACAATCCGGGACAGCTCAAGATCAGCCCCAGCATTTT. Encoded protein: CATQSGTAQDQPQHF.

V and J are TRBV18 and TRBJ2-5, with D perhaps matching TRBD1 (6 bases). The CDR3 runs 15 residues. V gave up 5 bases and J gave up 5 bases, with 18 bases separating them. Germline CDR1 is KGHSH and CDR2 is LQKENI. The CDR3 here is CASSNYKGQGETQYF. CDR3 DNA: TGTGCCAGCTCAAACTACAAGGGGCAGGGGGAGACCCAGTACTTC.

The chain is built from TRBV3-1 (or the pseudogene TRBV3-2) and TRBJ2-1; 7 nucleotides align to TRBD1. The germline V gene encodes CDR1 LGHDT and CDR2 YNNKEL (reference sequence). The CDR3 totals 13 residues. The V gene end was trimmed by 7 bases and the J gene end by 15 bases; junction bases not matched to a gene: 15. In DNA, the CDR3 is TGTGCCAGCACCCCAGACAGGGAATCCCTGCCGTTCTTC. It is translated as CASTPDRESLPFF.

The rearrangement links TRBV9 to TRBJ2-2, with 11 nucleotides matching TRBD2. CDR3 length: 15 amino acids. Germline lookup yields CDR1 SGDLS and CDR2 YYNGEE. After removal of 3 bases from V and 5 bases from J, the junction contained 3 bases not matched to a gene. The CDR3 DNA reads TGTGCCAGCAGCGGAGGGACTAGCGGTACCGGGGAGCTGTTTTTT. Its translation: CASSGGTSGTGELFF.

This clone was detected once. The chain is built from TRBV11-2 and TRBJ1-1; 7 bases fit TRBD1. The V gene's germline CDR1 is SGHAT and CDR2 FQNNGV. This CDR3 is built from 11 residues. The ends lost 7 bases at V and 4 bases at J; junction bases unmatched: 0. The CDR3 nucleotides read TGTGCCAGCACAGGGGGCACTGAAGCTTTCTTT. Translated: CASTGGTEAFF.

The chain links TRBV7-2 to TRBJ1-3, with D hard to call. This CDR3 is built from 15 residues. Germline lookup yields CDR1 SGHTA and CDR2 FQGNSA. Between the trimmed V and J ends, which lost 1 base and 3 bases, there was a span of 10 bases. CDR3 DNA sequence: TGTGCCAGCAGCTTAGGCGGGCTGGGTGGAAACACCATATATTTT. It yields the protein CASSLGGLGGNTIYF.

The V call is TRBV3-1 (or the pseudogene TRBV3-2), the J call TRBJ1-6; unclear D gene. The ends were cut back, 0 bases at V and 0 bases at J, with 9 bases in the middle. CDR3 size: 17 residues. The germline V gene encodes CDR1 LGHDT and CDR2 YNNKEL (reference sequence). In nucleotides, the CDR3 is TGTGCCAGCAGCCAAGATCCACTGAGCTCCTATAATTCACCCCTCCACTTT. It codes for CASSQDPLSSYNSPLHF.

This clone was counted a single time. The chain uses TRBV9 and TRBJ2-7, with TRBD1 matching over 9 bases. The CDR3 contains 14 residues. CDR1 is SGDLS and CDR2 is YYNGEE in the germline V gene. V lost 2 bases to trimming and J lost 7 bases; unmatched junction nucleotides: 7. CDR3 sequence reads: CASSVWTGEGEQYF. The DNA for the CDR3 is TGTGCCAGCAGCGTTTGGACAGGGGAAGGTGAGCAGTACTTC.

The rearrangement uses TRBV5-1 and TRBJ1-5; 9 bases match TRBD1. The CDR3 is 15 amino acids. Germline V gene sequence: CDR1 SGHRS, CDR2 YFSETQ. V lost 0 bases and J lost 5; bases outside the gene matches: 3. This CDR3 is CASSLDGQGHQPQHF. In DNA form, the CDR3 reads TGCGCCAGCAGCTTGGATGGACAGGGGCATCAGCCCCAGCATTTT.

V and J are TRBV6-5 and TRBJ1-2; 8 nucleotides match TRBD1. There are 14 residues in the CDR3. CDR1 is MNHEY, CDR2 SVGAGI, per germline. V shed 6 bases, J shed 4 bases, and the junction held 7 bases outside the gene matches. The CDR3 is CASRRTGQGYGYTF. CDR3 coding DNA: TGTGCCAGCAGGAGGACAGGGCAGGGCTATGGCTACACCTTC.

This clone has just one count. The chain couples TRBV5-5 to TRBJ2-7, with 8 bases identical to TRBD1. The V gene end was trimmed by 4 bases and the J gene end by 6 bases; junction bases not matched to a gene: 6. This CDR3 comprises 13 residues. The germline V gene encodes CDR1 SGHKS and CDR2 YYEKEE (reference sequence). The DNA for the CDR3 is TGTGCCAGCAGCCTAACAGGGGGAGTCGAGCAGTACTTC. It translates to CASSLTGGVEQYF.

V is TRBV3-1 (or the pseudogene TRBV3-2) and J is TRBJ2-5; weak D call: TRBD1 (5 bases). The CDR3 extends over 12 amino acids. V was clipped by 5 bases and J by 3 bases, with 7 bases between them. Germline loops: CDR1 LGHDT, CDR2 YNNKEL (reference sequence). The CDR3 region has the DNA TGTGCCAGCAGCGACAGAGAAGAGACCCAGTACTTC. This translates into CASSDREETQYF.

This chain links TRBV14 with TRBJ1-6; 7 nucleotides line up with TRBD1. CDR3 length equals 14 residues. The V gene end was trimmed by 5 bases and the J gene end by 7 bases; junction bases not matched to a gene: 5. Germline V gene lookup returns CDR1 SGHDN and CDR2 FVKESK. CDR3 coding DNA: TGTGCCAGCAGCAAACAGGGGAGGAATTCACCCCTCCACTTT. It is translated as CASSKQGRNSPLHF.